This is a list of T cell receptor beta chains from one sample in a study of chemoradiotherapy in HPV16-positive cancers. TCRdb's copy holds only in-frame clones and misses some; the assay was immunoSEQ multiplex PCR. In the table there are about 25,000 clones, approximately 92% of which are singletons. Sequenced material: blood, taken from a patient who underwent chemoradiotherapy. The receptors were gathered from a human donor with HPV-associated anogenital cancer. Both conserved end residues are part of each CDR3. D genes are given only for firm matches. Not all rows give a size; the values are once, few, many and, for expanded clones, a class.

D gene: TRBD2; V gene: TRBV6-5; clone size: -; J gene: TRBJ2-1; CDR3 protein: CASSYPGTSGRQFF; CDR3 DNA: TGTGCCAGCAGTTACCCGGGGACTAGCGGGAGACAGTTCTTC
D gene: -; V gene: TRBV5-6; clone size: few; J gene: TRBJ2-7; CDR3 protein: CASSFVSTLGEQYF; CDR3 DNA: TGTGCCAGCAGCTTCGTAAGCACTTTGGGCGAGCAGTACTTC
D gene: TRBD1; V gene: TRBV10-1; clone size: medium-sized; J gene: TRBJ2-7; CDR3 protein: CASSESTGGSLYEQYF; CDR3 DNA: TGCGCCAGCAGTGAGTCGACAGGGGGTTCCCTCTACGAGCAGTACTTC
D gene: TRBD1; V gene: TRBV2; clone size: few; J gene: TRBJ1-5; CDR3 protein: CASSLGQGGRPQHF; CDR3 DNA: TGTGCCAGCAGTCTCGGACAGGGCGGCCGGCCCCAGCATTTT
D gene: TRBD1; V gene: TRBV6-5; clone size: -; J gene: TRBJ1-3; CDR3 protein: CASSPDRVGNTIYF; CDR3 DNA: TGTGCCAGCAGCCCAGACAGGGTTGGAAACACCATATATTTT
D gene: TRBD1; V gene: TRBV18; clone size: -; J gene: TRBJ2-3; CDR3 protein: CASSPNQQGAGDTQYF; CDR3 DNA: TGTGCCAGCTCACCTAACCAACAGGGGGCAGGTGATACGCAGTATTTT
D gene: -; V gene: TRBV28; clone size: -; J gene: TRBJ1-5; CDR3 protein: CASSLMRDQPQHF; CDR3 DNA: TGTGCCAGCAGTTTAATGAGGGATCAGCCCCAGCATTTT
D gene: -; V gene: TRBV20-1; clone size: -; J gene: TRBJ1-2; CDR3 protein: CSASKGAGYTF; CDR3 DNA: TGCAGTGCCTCAAAGGGTGCTGGCTACACCTTC
D gene: TRBD1; V gene: TRBV5-4; clone size: -; J gene: TRBJ2-7; CDR3 protein: CASSTRDRGSPYEQYF; CDR3 DNA: TGTGCCAGCAGCACTCGAGACAGGGGGTCCCCCTACGAGCAGTACTTC
D gene: TRBD2; V gene: TRBV19; clone size: -; J gene: TRBJ2-2; CDR3 protein: CASSARRASGGAGTGELFF; CDR3 DNA: TGTGCCAGTAGTGCCCGGAGGGCTAGCGGGGGGGCCGGCACCGGGGAGCTGTTTTTT
D gene: -; V gene: TRBV5-4; clone size: once; J gene: TRBJ2-1; CDR3 protein: CASSLGSMGQFF; CDR3 DNA: TGTGCCAGCAGCCTCGGTTCAATGGGGCAGTTCTTC
D gene: -; V gene: TRBV6-6; clone size: -; J gene: TRBJ2-1; CDR3 protein: CASRLDNEQFF; CDR3 DNA: TGTGCCAGCAGGCTAGACAATGAGCAGTTCTTC
D gene: TRBD2; V gene: TRBV4-3; clone size: -; J gene: TRBJ2-5; CDR3 protein: CASSRGLANQETQYF; CDR3 DNA: TGCGCCAGCAGCCGTGGACTAGCGAATCAAGAGACCCAGTACTTC
D gene: TRBD2; V gene: TRBV30; clone size: -; J gene: TRBJ2-1; CDR3 protein: CAWSVKTGGFF; CDR3 DNA: TGTGCCTGGAGTGTAAAGACGGGAGGTTTCTTC
D gene: TRBD1; V gene: TRBV7-3; clone size: -; J gene: TRBJ2-7; CDR3 protein: CASSLGQVPNYEQYF; CDR3 DNA: TGTGCCAGCAGCCTAGGACAGGTTCCAAACTACGAGCAGTACTTC
D gene: TRBD1; V gene: TRBV7-9; clone size: once; J gene: TRBJ2-7; CDR3 protein: CASSLTGGRDEQYF; CDR3 DNA: TGTGCCAGCAGCCTGACAGGGGGCAGGGACGAGCAGTACTTC
D gene: -; V gene: TRBV5-4; clone size: -; J gene: TRBJ2-2; CDR3 protein: CASSWDITNTGELFF; CDR3 DNA: TGTGCCAGCAGCTGGGACATCACGAACACCGGGGAGCTGTTTTTT
D gene: -; V gene: TRBV11-3; clone size: -; J gene: TRBJ2-3; CDR3 protein: CASSLDNTGADTQYF; CDR3 DNA: TGTGCCAGCAGCTTAGATAATACAGGCGCAGATACGCAGTATTTT
D gene: -; V gene: TRBV2; clone size: -; J gene: TRBJ1-1; CDR3 protein: CASSAAYEAFF; CDR3 DNA: TGTGCCAGCAGTGCCGCCTATGAAGCTTTCTTT
D gene: -; V gene: TRBV5-6; clone size: -; J gene: TRBJ2-7; CDR3 protein: CASSFGQPSYEQYF; CDR3 DNA: TGTGCCAGCAGCTTTGGACAGCCCTCCTACGAGCAGTACTTC
D gene: -; V gene: TRBV6-5; clone size: -; J gene: TRBJ1-3; CDR3 protein: CASTGTVAGNTIYF; CDR3 DNA: TGTGCCAGCACTGGAACCGTTGCTGGAAACACCATATATTTT
D gene: -; V gene: TRBV7-9; clone size: -; J gene: TRBJ2-3; CDR3 protein: CASSLYPRTDTQYF; CDR3 DNA: TGTGCCAGCAGCTTATACCCCCGCACAGATACGCAGTATTTT
D gene: -; V gene: TRBV11-2; clone size: once; J gene: TRBJ2-1; CDR3 protein: CASSLRVIGQSSYNEQFF; CDR3 DNA: TGTGCCAGCAGCTTAAGGGTGATCGGACAGAGCTCCTACAATGAGCAGTTCTTC
D gene: -; V gene: TRBV7-8; clone size: few; J gene: TRBJ2-5; CDR3 protein: CASSSGVETQYF; CDR3 DNA: TGTGCCAGCAGCTCAGGGGTGGAGACCCAGTACTTC
D gene: TRBD1; V gene: TRBV19; clone size: -; J gene: TRBJ2-1; CDR3 protein: CASTPSDRGLYNEQFF; CDR3 DNA: TGTGCCAGTACCCCATCAGACAGGGGGCTTTACAATGAGCAGTTCTTC
D gene: TRBD2; V gene: TRBV2; clone size: -; J gene: TRBJ2-2; CDR3 protein: CASSVSGLAGVTGELFF; CDR3 DNA: TGTGCCAGCAGTGTCTCGGGACTAGCGGGAGTTACCGGGGAGCTGTTTTTT